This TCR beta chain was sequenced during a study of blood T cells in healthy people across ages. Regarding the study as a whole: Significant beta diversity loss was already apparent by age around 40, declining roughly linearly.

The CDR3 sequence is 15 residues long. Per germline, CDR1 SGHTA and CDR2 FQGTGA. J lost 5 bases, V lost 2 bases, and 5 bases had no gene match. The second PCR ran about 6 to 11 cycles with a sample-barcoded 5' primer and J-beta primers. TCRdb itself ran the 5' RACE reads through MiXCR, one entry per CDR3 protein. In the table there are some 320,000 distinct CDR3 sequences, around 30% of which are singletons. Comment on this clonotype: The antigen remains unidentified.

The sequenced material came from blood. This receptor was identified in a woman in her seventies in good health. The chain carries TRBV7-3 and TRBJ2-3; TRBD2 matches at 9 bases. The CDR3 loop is CASSLYSGSVDTQYF. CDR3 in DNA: TGTGCCAGCAGCTTATATAGCGGGAGTGTAGATACGCAGTATTTT.